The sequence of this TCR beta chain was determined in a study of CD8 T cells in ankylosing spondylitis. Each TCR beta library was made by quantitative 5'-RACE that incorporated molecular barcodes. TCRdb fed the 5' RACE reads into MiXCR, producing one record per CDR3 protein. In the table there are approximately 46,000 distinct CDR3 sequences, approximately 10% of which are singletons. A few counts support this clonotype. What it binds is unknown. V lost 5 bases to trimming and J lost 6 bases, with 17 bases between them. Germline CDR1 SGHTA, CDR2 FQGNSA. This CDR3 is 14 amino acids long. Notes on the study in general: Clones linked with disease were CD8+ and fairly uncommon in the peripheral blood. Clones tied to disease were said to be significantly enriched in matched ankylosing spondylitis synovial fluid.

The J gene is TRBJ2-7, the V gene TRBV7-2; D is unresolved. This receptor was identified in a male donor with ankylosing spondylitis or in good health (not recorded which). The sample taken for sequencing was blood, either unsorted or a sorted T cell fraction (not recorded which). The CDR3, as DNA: TGTGCCAGCAGCCGAACCGGGCCGACCCGCGAGCAGTACTTC. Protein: CASSRTGPTREQYF. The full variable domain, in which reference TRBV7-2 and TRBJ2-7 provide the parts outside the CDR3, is GAGVSQSPSNKVTEKGKDVELRCDPISGHTALYWYRQSLGQGLEFLIYFQGNSAPDKSGLPSDRFSAERTGGSVSTLTIQRTQQEDSAVYLCASSRTGPTREQYFGPGTRLTVT.